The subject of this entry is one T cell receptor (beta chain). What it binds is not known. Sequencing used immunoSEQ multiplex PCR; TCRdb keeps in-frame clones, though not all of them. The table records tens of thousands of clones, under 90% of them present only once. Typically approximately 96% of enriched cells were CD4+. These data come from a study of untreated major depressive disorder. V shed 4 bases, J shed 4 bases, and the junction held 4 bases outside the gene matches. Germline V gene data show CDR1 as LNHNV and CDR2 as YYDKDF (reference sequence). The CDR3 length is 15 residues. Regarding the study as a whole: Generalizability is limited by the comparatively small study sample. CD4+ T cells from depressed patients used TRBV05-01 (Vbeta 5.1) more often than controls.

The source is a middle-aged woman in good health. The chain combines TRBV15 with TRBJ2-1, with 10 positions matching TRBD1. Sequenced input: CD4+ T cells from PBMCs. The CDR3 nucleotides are TGTGCCACCAGCATAGGGACAGGGGCATACAATGAGCAGTTCTTC. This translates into CATSIGTGAYNEQFF.